The rows below give T cell receptor beta chains drawn from one sample of a study of beta chain features in type 1 diabetes. Sequencing was performed with immunoSEQ multiplex PCR; in TCRdb, only in-frame clones are kept and a portion is missing. The table includes 240,000 or so clones, around 26% detected once. Sequencing input: central memory CD4+ T cells from blood. The receptor source for this set is a man aged 30 to 45 in good health. Each CDR3 is given with its conserved first and last residue. D genes are given only for firm matches. Expanded clones get a size class; other rows say once, few or many, or leave the size out.

many	TRBV29-1	.	TRBJ1-1	CSVEGHPNTEAFF	TGCAGCGTTGAAGGACATCCGAACACTGAAGCTTTCTTT
.	TRBV5-6	.	TRBJ2-3	CASSSAGTLTDTQYF	TGTGCCAGCAGCAGCGCCGGGACACTAACAGATACGCAGTATTTT
few	TRBV5-6	TRBD2	TRBJ2-7	CASSQSGGEQYF	TGTGCCAGCAGCCAGTCGGGAGGCGAGCAGTACTTC
few	TRBV5-6	.	TRBJ2-1	CASSLGRNNEQFF	TGTGCCAGCAGCTTGGGGCGTAACAATGAGCAGTTCTTC
few	TRBV28	TRBD1	TRBJ1-2	CASRTGGDDYGYTF	TGTGCCAGCAGAACAGGGGGGGACGACTATGGCTACACCTTC
.	TRBV11-2	.	TRBJ2-3	CASSNTGRTDTQYF	TGTGCCAGCAGCAACACAGGGAGGACAGATACGCAGTATTTT
few	TRBV19	.	TRBJ1-2	CASSNGHLYGYTF	TGTGCCAGTAGTAATGGACATCTATATGGCTACACCTTC
.	TRBV5-1	.	TRBJ1-1	CASRPQGGNTEAFF	TGCGCCAGCAGACCACAGGGCGGGAACACTGAAGCTTTCTTT
few	TRBV30	TRBD2	TRBJ2-5	CAWSRETSGIETQYF	TGTGCCTGGAGTCGGGAGACTAGCGGGATCGAGACCCAGTACTTC
.	TRBV6-1	.	TRBJ2-7	CASSVLGYEQYF	TGTGCCAGCAGTGTTCTAGGCTACGAGCAGTACTTC
.	TRBV10-1	TRBD1	TRBJ1-2	CASSPGQGPEGYTF	TGCGCCAGCAGTCCGGGACAGGGCCCCGAGGGCTACACCTTC
few	TRBV6-5	.	TRBJ2-7	CASSSQGSSSYEQYF	TGTGCCAGCAGTTCCCAGGGTTCAAGCTCCTACGAGCAGTACTTC
few	TRBV7-9	.	TRBJ2-7	CASSFILIELGGEQYF	TGTGCCAGCAGCTTTATTCTCATTGAGCTAGGTGGCGAGCAGTACTTC
few	TRBV18	TRBD2	TRBJ2-3	CASSPSRGGDTQYF	TGTGCCAGCTCACCAAGCCGGGGGGGAGATACGCAGTATTTT